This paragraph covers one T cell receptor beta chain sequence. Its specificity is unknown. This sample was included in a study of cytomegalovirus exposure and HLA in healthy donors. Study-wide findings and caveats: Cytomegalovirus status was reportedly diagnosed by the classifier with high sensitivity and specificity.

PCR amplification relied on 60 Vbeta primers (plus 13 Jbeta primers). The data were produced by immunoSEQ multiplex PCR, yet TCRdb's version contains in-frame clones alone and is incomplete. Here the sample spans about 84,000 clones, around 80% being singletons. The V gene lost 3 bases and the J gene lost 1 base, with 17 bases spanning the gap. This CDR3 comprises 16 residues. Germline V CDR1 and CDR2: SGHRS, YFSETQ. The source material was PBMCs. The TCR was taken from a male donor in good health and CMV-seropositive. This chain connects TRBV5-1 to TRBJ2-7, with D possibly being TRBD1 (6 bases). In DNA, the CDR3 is TGCGCCAGCAGCTGGGGCCTCGGGACATCATCCTACGAGCAGTACTTC. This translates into CASSWGLGTSSYEQYF.